The entry below describes one T cell receptor beta chain. Its antigen has not been determined. Base-call qualities are not available, and no considerably larger clone is one nucleotide away. The source of the sample is a study of blood T cell repertoires in COVID-19 (dated by TCRdb to between 2020 and 2021). Regarding the study in general: Samples from collaborators originated in the United States, Italy and Spain and spanned both the acute and convalescent phases of COVID-19. The samples were drawn from the first 160 participants of the ongoing ImmuneRACE study and from 950 to 1,500 subjects provided by 6 global collaborators. A freely available public database, intended as a resource for researchers studying the immune response to SARS-CoV-2, is where the repertoires were released. The material from the prospective study consisted of cDNA or gDNA derived from T cells, B-cell-depleted T cells, or PBMCs. The dataset comprised deeply sampled blood TCRbeta repertoires from subjects exposed to, actively infected with, or recovered from COVID-19. Where HLA class I and class II types were available, the types were taken from metadata supplied by the sample provider, not from assay-based typing. Sample metadata almost always included a de-identified subject ID, COVID-19 status, age in years and sex.

The immunoSEQ Assay, a bias-controlled multiplex PCR, was used to amplify TCRbeta CDR3 regions from genomic DNA. As for how the authors treated the data: The number of nucleated cells in each sample was estimated from the amplification of reference gene primers within the assay. To quantify the absolute abundance of each unique TCRbeta CDR3 rearrangement, sequence reads were collapsed and filtered. Productive Simpson clonality was computed per sample as the square root of Simpson's diversity index over productive rearrangements. As stored in TCRdb, this immuneACCESS dataset retains in-frame rearrangements with V and J assigned. A fraction of the clones does not appear; measured against another copy, unresolved V genes explain less than half of the discrepancy, and the remainder lacks a known reason. Clone size and the V and J calls come from that table; the DNA yielded D and trimming. This sample has about 160,000 clones in its table, and approximately 79% of those were observed once. The top ten clonotypes cover roughly a fifth of the sample.

Beyond this particular receptor, the publication reports: The quantity of clinical and demographic metadata differed by source and by participant and was supplied without curation.

Each collaborating institution followed its own protocols to collect whole blood in K2EDTA tubes. For TCRbeta analysis, collaborators shipped samples in one of three forms: frozen whole blood, isolated PBMCs, or DNA extracted from either of those sample types. This clonotype was sampled from an elderly woman with acute or convalescent COVID-19. The sequenced sample was peripheral blood.

The nucleotide sequence is given as TGTGCCAGCAGTGCCCAGGGGTCCCTCGGCTACACCTTC. This is translated as CASSAQGSLGYTF. The chain employs TRBV25-1 and TRBJ1-2; the D gene is perhaps TRBD1, from 6 matching bases. Measured from the cysteine to the phenylalanine, the CDR3 is 13 residues long. Just CDR3 DNA is preserved here, 39 bases in frame from base 1. From a lookup of the germline V gene, CDR1 and CDR2 are MGHDK and SYGVNS. Trimming costs V 4 bases and J 8 bases, and their ends lie 14 bases apart.